The rows below give T cell receptor beta chains drawn from one sample of a study of cytomegalovirus exposure and HLA in healthy donors. Repertoires were generated with immunoSEQ multiplex PCR, while TCRdb's copy carries only in-frame clones and drops some. The sample carries about 82,000 clones, about three quarters recorded once. Sequencing input: PBMCs. Receptor source: a man aged 55 to 70 in good health and CMV-seronegative. Both conserved end residues are part of each CDR3. D genes are given only for firm matches. Clone size is stated in some rows and not others, as once, few, many or a class when expanded.

j_call: TRBJ2-2
d_call: .
v_call: TRBV4-3
clone_size: few
cdr3_nt: TGCGCCAGCAGCCAGGGGACATTGAACACCGGGGAGCTGTTTTTT
cdr3_aa: CASSQGTLNTGELFF

j_call: TRBJ2-3
d_call: .
v_call: TRBV11-2
clone_size: .
cdr3_nt: TGTGCCAGCAGCCCAGGGATGCTAGGCACAGATACGCAGTATTTT
cdr3_aa: CASSPGMLGTDTQYF

j_call: TRBJ1-5
d_call: .
v_call: TRBV6-5
clone_size: .
cdr3_nt: TGTGCCAGCAGGGGACCAGGGGTAGTGGAGCAGCCCCAGCATTTT
cdr3_aa: CASRGPGVVEQPQHF

j_call: TRBJ2-7
d_call: TRBD2
v_call: TRBV5-1
clone_size: few
cdr3_nt: TGCGCCAGCAGCTTTGCGGGACTAGCGCAAGGGGAGCAGTACTTC
cdr3_aa: CASSFAGLAQGEQYF

j_call: TRBJ1-2
d_call: .
v_call: TRBV29-1
clone_size: .
cdr3_nt: TGCAGCGTGGCGCCGCGGGGGGGTGTCGATGGCTACACCTTC
cdr3_aa: CSVAPRGGVDGYTF

j_call: TRBJ1-2
d_call: .
v_call: TRBV15
clone_size: .
cdr3_nt: TGTGCCACCAGCACGACTGCAAATCCTAACTATGGCTACACCTTC
cdr3_aa: CATSTTANPNYGYTF

j_call: TRBJ2-5
d_call: TRBD2
v_call: TRBV6-5
clone_size: .
cdr3_nt: TGTGCCAGCAGAGATAACCAGGGAGGGAAAGAGACCCAGTACTTC
cdr3_aa: CASRDNQGGKETQYF

j_call: TRBJ1-1
d_call: .
v_call: TRBV29-1
clone_size: few
cdr3_nt: TGCAGCGTTGCGCGAGGCGAGGGCACTGAAGCTTTCTTT
cdr3_aa: CSVARGEGTEAFF

j_call: TRBJ1-1
d_call: .
v_call: TRBV6-6
clone_size: .
cdr3_nt: TGTGCCAGCGGCGGAAATGAGGGAACTGAAGCTTTCTTT
cdr3_aa: CASGGNEGTEAFF

j_call: TRBJ2-7
d_call: TRBD2
v_call: TRBV5-4
clone_size: once
cdr3_nt: TGTGCCAGCAGCTTGGGAGGGACTAACTACGAGCAGTACTTC
cdr3_aa: CASSLGGTNYEQYF

j_call: TRBJ2-3
d_call: .
v_call: TRBV12-5
clone_size: .
cdr3_nt: TGTGCTAGTGTTCCCGCAGATACCCTCACAGATACGCAGTATTTT
cdr3_aa: CASVPADTLTDTQYF

j_call: TRBJ2-7
d_call: TRBD2
v_call: TRBV7-8
clone_size: .
cdr3_nt: TGTGCCAGCAGCTTAGCGCAGGGACTAGCGTCGCCCTCCTACGAGCAGTACTTC
cdr3_aa: CASSLAQGLASPSYEQYF

j_call: TRBJ2-2
d_call: TRBD1
v_call: TRBV18
clone_size: .
cdr3_nt: TGTGCCAGCTCTCTTGGACAGGCGACGAACACCGGGGAGCTGTTTTTT
cdr3_aa: CASSLGQATNTGELFF

j_call: TRBJ2-2
d_call: .
v_call: TRBV5-1
clone_size: .
cdr3_nt: TGCGCCAGCAGCTGGGACACCACGAACACCGGGGAGCTGTTTTTT
cdr3_aa: CASSWDTTNTGELFF

j_call: TRBJ2-1
d_call: TRBD2
v_call: TRBV5-1
clone_size: .
cdr3_nt: TGCGCCAGCAGCTTGAGCGGGGGGGCCTATGAGCAGTTCTTC
cdr3_aa: CASSLSGGAYEQFF

j_call: TRBJ2-7
d_call: TRBD1
v_call: TRBV6-1
clone_size: .
cdr3_nt: TGTGCCAGCAGTGCCATGAAGGGCAGGGGGTCTCCCTCCTTCTACGAGCAGTACTTC
cdr3_aa: CASSAMKGRGSPSFYEQYF

j_call: TRBJ1-6
d_call: .
v_call: TRBV6-1
clone_size: once
cdr3_nt: TGTGCCAGCAGTGAAGCAAGGGGGAATTCACCCCTCCACTTT
cdr3_aa: CASSEARGNSPLHF

j_call: TRBJ2-5
d_call: TRBD2
v_call: TRBV7-9
clone_size: .
cdr3_nt: TGTGCCAGCAGTATCCGAGGGCGGGGGGGCCGGGAGACCCAGTACTTC
cdr3_aa: CASSIRGRGGRETQYF

j_call: TRBJ1-5
d_call: TRBD1
v_call: TRBV4-1
clone_size: .
cdr3_nt: TGCGCCAGCAGCCAAGCCGAACAGGGGCTCAATCAGCCCCAGCATTTT
cdr3_aa: CASSQAEQGLNQPQHF

j_call: TRBJ2-7
d_call: TRBD1
v_call: TRBV10-3
clone_size: .
cdr3_nt: TGTGCCATCGGAGGACAGGCTGACTACGAGCAGTACTTC
cdr3_aa: CAIGGQADYEQYF

j_call: TRBJ1-1
d_call: TRBD1
v_call: TRBV7-9
clone_size: .
cdr3_nt: TGTTCCAGCAGCGTAGACAGGGCTGAAGCTTTCTTT
cdr3_aa: CSSSVDRAEAFF

j_call: TRBJ1-3
d_call: TRBD1
v_call: TRBV6-6
clone_size: .
cdr3_nt: TGTGCCAGCAGAGACACAGGGGGCCCCTCTGGAAACACCATATATTTT
cdr3_aa: CASRDTGGPSGNTIYF

j_call: TRBJ2-4
d_call: .
v_call: TRBV7-6
clone_size: .
cdr3_nt: TGTGCCAGCAGCTTAGGGGCCGGGGGAGCCAAAAACATTCAGTACTTC
cdr3_aa: CASSLGAGGAKNIQYF

j_call: TRBJ2-6
d_call: .
v_call: TRBV29-1
clone_size: .
cdr3_nt: TGCAGCGTTGTGACCGGGGACTCTGGGGCCAACGTCCTGACTTTC
cdr3_aa: CSVVTGDSGANVLTF

j_call: TRBJ2-7
d_call: .
v_call: TRBV19
clone_size: .
cdr3_nt: TGTGCCAGTAGTAGCGTACAGGGAGCCTACGAGCAGTACTTC
cdr3_aa: CASSSVQGAYEQYF

j_call: TRBJ1-2
d_call: TRBD1
v_call: TRBV6-5
clone_size: once
cdr3_nt: TGTGCCAGCAGTGTGGACAGGGGGACAAACTATGGCTACACCTTC
cdr3_aa: CASSVDRGTNYGYTF